The clone carrying this T cell receptor (beta chain) was seen a single time. These data belong to a study of blood T cell repertoires in COVID-19. Study at large: Material from acute and convalescent COVID-19 was sourced from the United States, Italy and Spain. The cDNA or gDNA used as material had been derived from T cells, B-cell-depleted T cells, or PBMCs.

Under the authors' procedure: Nucleated cell counts were estimated from reference gene primer amplification. Clones were sequenced by immunoSEQ multiplex PCR, and TCRdb holds only the in-frame ones, with some missing. D and trimming come from the DNA, and the V and J calls and clone size come from that table. The sample includes around 260,000 clones, around four fifths of them seen just once. The V end was cut by 0 bases, the J end by 5 bases, with 7 bases between. CDR1 and CDR2 from the germline V gene are MGHRA and YSYEKL. This CDR3 comprises 13 residues. The sequence was obtained from a man in his fifties or sixties with acute or convalescent COVID-19. Material: peripheral blood. This chain connects TRBV4-1 to TRBJ2-5; D may be TRBD2 (5 bases). The CDR3, as DNA: TGCGCCAGCAGCCAAGAAGCGGCGGAGACCCAGTACTTC. Protein sequence: CASSQEAAETQYF.